The clone carrying this T cell receptor beta chain occurred once. As yet, its antigen is unknown. Libraries were prepared by immunoSEQ multiplex PCR; TCRdb keeps only in-frame clonotypes and omits some of them. The sample has 130,000 to 150,000 clones; around nine tenths are singletons. This CDR3 spans 12 amino acids. CDR1 is SGHDT, CDR2 YYEEEE, per germline. Trimming stripped 4 bases from V and 5 bases from J, with 8 bases between. This entry belongs to a study of T cell responses to AZD1222 COVID-19 vaccine. Study-level findings and limits: Sampling that yielded the repertoires occurred only after the peak T cell response. Donors were chiefly white British, with a greater number of females, and clonal diversity was perhaps underestimated. Distributed over spike, vaccine-associated CD4 TCRs predominated at 160-218 and 743-854. As reported, nearly half of all spike-specific TCRs target variant regions that are unmutated.

The clonotype was recovered from an adult in good health. Here the sequenced sample was peripheral blood, taken on day 0 of MenACWY control vaccination. The chain combines TRBV5-6 with TRBJ2-3; D possibly corresponds to TRBD2 (5 bases). The CDR3 sequence: CASSLEVDTQYF. The DNA for the CDR3 is TGTGCCAGCAGCCTGGAGGTAGATACGCAGTATTTT.